The 11 T cell receptor beta chains below were found in one sample sequenced in a study of spatial heterogeneity in lung cancer. TCRdb re-called the 5' RACE reads through MiXCR, storing one row per CDR3 protein. The sample includes tens of thousands of distinct CDR3 sequences, roughly 12% of them seen just once. The sample's time point: sample taken at primary tumor resection. The sequencing used PBMCs, collected at surgery. The receptors stem from a male donor with early-stage non-small cell lung cancer.

J is TRBJ2-6 and V is TRBV5-5, with D hard to call. The CDR3 has 15 residues. Trimming cost V 3 bases and J 0 bases, with 7 bases left between them. Per germline, CDR1 SGHKS and CDR2 YYEKEE (reference sequence). CDR3 sequence: CASSYGFSGANVLTF. DNA for the CDR3: TGTGCCAGCAGCTATGGTTTCTCTGGGGCCAACGTCCTGACTTTC.

This clonotype has a handful of counts. V gene TRBV11-2 combines with J gene TRBJ2-1; 12 nucleotides align to TRBD2. In germline, CDR1 is SGHAT, CDR2 FQNNGV. The junction had 5 bases not matched to a gene; V was cut back by 5 bases and J by 6 bases. The CDR3 has 15 amino acids. CDR3 bases: TGTGCCAGCAGCAAGACTAGCGGGGGACCCAATGAGCAGTTCTTC. Translated: CASSKTSGGPNEQFF.

The chain joins TRBV12-3 or TRBV12-4 to TRBJ1-5, with D possibly matching TRBD1 (5 bases). With 3 bases removed from V and 7 bases from J, the gap between germline ends came to 10 bases. CDR3 length equals 13 residues. The CDR3: CASSFAGDQPQHF. In DNA, the CDR3 is TGTGCCAGCAGTTTTGCGGGGGACCAGCCCCAGCATTTT.

About this clonotype itself: This may come from a read error, since a much larger clone is one base off. The V gene is TRBV12-3 or TRBV12-4, the J gene TRBJ2-7; 11 nucleotides line up with TRBD1. With 6 bases clipped from V and 7 bases from J, the junction kept 8 bases outside the gene matches. This CDR3 spans 14 amino acids. CDR3 in DNA: TGTGCCAGCAGCCTGGGACAGGGGGTAGGAGAGCAGTACTTC. It is translated as CASSLGQGVGEQYF.

In its sample, this clonotype was seen many times. This chain uses TRBV28 with TRBJ1-5; D perhaps matches TRBD1 (5 bases). The germline CDR1 and CDR2 sequences are MDHEN and SYDVKM. Trimming took off 7 bases at V and 3 bases at J, with 22 bases between the two ends. The CDR3 spans 17 residues. This CDR3 is CASNVAGRQSSNQPQHF. The CDR3 DNA reads TGTGCCAGCAACGTTGCAGGTCGACAGAGCTCCAATCAGCCCCAGCATTTT.

The genes are TRBV30 and TRBJ2-3, with no clear D. CDR1 is GTSNPN and CDR2 is SVGIG in the germline V gene (reference sequence). This CDR3 comprises 16 residues. The V end lost 0 bases, the J end lost 3 bases, and 16 bases lay between the germline ends. This chain's CDR3 is CAWSVGNGGKTDTQYF. In nucleotides, the CDR3 is TGTGCCTGGAGTGTGGGAAACGGCGGCAAGACAGATACGCAGTATTTT.

At least ten counts were recorded for this clonotype. This chain links TRBV29-1 with TRBJ2-1, with a tentative D call TRBD1 (5 bases). The ends were cut back, 5 bases at V and 5 bases at J, with 7 bases in the middle. The germline V gene encodes CDR1 SQVTM and CDR2 ANQGSEA. The CDR3 loop spans 11 amino acids. The CDR3 DNA reads as TGCAGCGTTTCCAGGGACAATGAGCAGTTCTTC. Translation: CSVSRDNEQFF.

The rearrangement joins TRBV19 to TRBJ2-7; D perhaps matches TRBD2 (6 bases). This CDR3 spans 14 amino acids. Per germline, CDR1 LNHDA and CDR2 SQIVND (reference sequence). V lost 6 bases to trimming and J lost 2 bases, with 14 bases between them. The CDR3 is CASRGGRAPYEQYF. In DNA, the CDR3 is TGTGCCAGTAGGGGGGGACGGGCCCCCTACGAGCAGTACTTC.

The chain combines TRBV28 with TRBJ1-1; D is perhaps TRBD1 (5 bases). The CDR3 length is 16 residues. V lost 7 bases to trimming and J lost 4 bases, with 22 bases between them. Germline V gene data show CDR1 as MDHEN and CDR2 as SYDVKM. In nucleotides, the CDR3 is TGTGCCAGCACCTATGGTGGGGCGCGGGGTTTCACTGAAGCTTTCTTT. As protein: CASTYGGARGFTEAFF. The full variable domain, with the rest looked up from reference TRBV28 and TRBJ1-1, is DVKVTQSSRYLVKRTGEKVFLECVQDMDHENMFWYRQDPGLGLRLIYFSYDVKMKEKGDIPEGYSVSREKKERFSLILESASTNQTSMYLCASTYGGARGFTEAFFGQGTRLTVV.

This clonotype was detected ten times or more. The CDR3 reads CASSEGRGSLDTQYF. The DNA for the CDR3 is TGCGCCAGCAGTGAGGGGCGGGGAAGTCTAGATACGCAGTATTTT. The rearrangement links TRBV10-2 to TRBJ2-3; tentative D call: TRBD2 (6 bases). The germline CDR1 and CDR2 sequences are WSHSY and SAAADI. Trimming cost V 2 bases and J 5 bases, with 14 bases left between them. The CDR3 is 15 residues long.

This clonotype has more than one count but fewer than ten. The CDR3 protein is CSAREWREVSYEQYF. DNA for the CDR3: TGCAGTGCTAGAGAATGGCGGGAAGTCTCCTACGAGCAGTACTTC. The chain combines TRBV20-1 with TRBJ2-7; tentative D call: TRBD2 (6 bases). V was shortened by 0 bases and J by 0 bases, with 12 bases between the two germline ends. The length of the CDR3 is 15 residues. Germline loops: CDR1 DFQATT, CDR2 SNEGSKA (reference sequence).